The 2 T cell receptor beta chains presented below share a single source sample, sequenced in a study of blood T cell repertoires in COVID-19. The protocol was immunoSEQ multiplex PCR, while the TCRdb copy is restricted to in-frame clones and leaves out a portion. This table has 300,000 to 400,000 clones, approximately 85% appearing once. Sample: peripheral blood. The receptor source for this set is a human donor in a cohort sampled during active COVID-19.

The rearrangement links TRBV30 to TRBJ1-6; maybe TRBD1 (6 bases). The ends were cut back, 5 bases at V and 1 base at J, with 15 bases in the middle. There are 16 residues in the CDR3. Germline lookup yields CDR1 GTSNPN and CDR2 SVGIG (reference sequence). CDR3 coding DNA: TGTGCCTGGTCTGAGGGCAGGGGATCCTATAATTCACCCCTCCACTTT. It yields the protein CAWSEGRGSYNSPLHF.

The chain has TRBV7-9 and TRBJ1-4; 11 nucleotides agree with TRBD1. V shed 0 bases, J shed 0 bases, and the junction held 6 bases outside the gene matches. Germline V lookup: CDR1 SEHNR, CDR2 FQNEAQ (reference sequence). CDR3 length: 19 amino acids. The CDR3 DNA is TGTGCCAGCAGCTTAGCTGTGGGGACAGGGGGAACAACTAATGAAAAACTGTTTTTT. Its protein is CASSLAVGTGGTTNEKLFF.